These T cell receptor beta chains were read from a single sample in a study of beta chain features in type 1 diabetes. Assay: immunoSEQ multiplex PCR; the TCRdb copy retains only in-frame clones and omits some. The data contain about 150,000 clones, approximately 12% of them seen just once; the ten biggest clones take up roughly 2%. Material for sequencing was central memory CD4+ T cells from blood. The receptor source for this set is a man aged 18 to 35 in good health. Each CDR3 is given with its conserved first and last residue. D genes are given only for firm matches. The size entry is marked missing in some rows and otherwise reads once, few, many or a size class.

cdr3_aa cdr3_nt clone_size d_call j_call v_call
CASKRISGTDTQYF TGTGCCAGCAAACGGATTTCTGGCACAGATACGCAGTATTTT NA NA TRBJ2-3 TRBV6-5
CASSYSDNYEQYF TGTGCCAGCAGTTACTCGGACAACTACGAGCAGTACTTC few NA TRBJ2-7 TRBV6-6
CASSSLAGGRNEQFF TGTGCCAGCAGCTCCCTAGCGGGAGGGAGGAATGAGCAGTTCTTC few TRBD2 TRBJ2-1 TRBV7-2
CASSLVTTSGLKNIQYF TGTGCCAGCAGCTTAGTCACTACTAGCGGGTTAAAAAACATTCAGTACTTC NA TRBD2 TRBJ2-4 TRBV7-2
CASSWRGSAGNTIYF TGTGCCAGCAGCTGGAGGGGATCCGCTGGAAACACCATATATTTT NA NA TRBJ1-3 TRBV13
CSVLRGSYNEQFF TGCAGCGTTCTAAGGGGCTCTTACAATGAGCAGTTCTTC NA NA TRBJ2-1 TRBV29-1
CASSLQGISVETQYF TGTGCCAGCAGCTTACAGGGGATATCGGTAGAGACCCAGTACTTC many NA TRBJ2-5 TRBV7-9
CASSLDGPRGAPQHF TGTGCCAGCAGCTTAGACGGCCCGCGCGGGGCGCCCCAGCATTTT few NA TRBJ1-5 TRBV7-9
CASSSSRTGGGWAFF TGTGCCAGCAGCTCGAGCCGGACAGGGGGCGGATGGGCTTTCTTT few TRBD1 TRBJ1-1 TRBV13
CAWGQGAQTQYF TGTGCCTGGGGACAGGGAGCGCAGACCCAGTACTTC few TRBD1 TRBJ2-5 TRBV30
CASNGGDRNTEAFF TGTGCCAGCAACGGAGGGGACAGGAACACTGAAGCTTTCTTT NA TRBD1 TRBJ1-1 TRBV9
CASSPSLDRGDEKLFF TGTGCCAGCAGCCCCAGTCTGGACAGGGGGGATGAAAAACTGTTTTTT few TRBD1 TRBJ1-4 TRBV5-4
CASSLRRGEQYF TGTGCCAGCAGTTTGCGGAGGGGCGAGCAGTACTTC few NA TRBJ2-7 TRBV28
CASSIRRHEDTQYF TGTGCCAGTAGTATACGCCGGCATGAAGATACGCAGTATTTT few NA TRBJ2-3 TRBV19
CASSFPGGAGGSETQYF TGTGCCAGCAGCTTCCCCGGCGGTGCGGGGGGATCAGAGACCCAGTACTTC many TRBD2 TRBJ2-5 TRBV7-9
CASSPVGYTGELFF TGTGCCAGCAGCCCAGTAGGGTACACCGGGGAGCTGTTTTTT few NA TRBJ2-2 TRBV7-7
CASSLVLAGGPGTDTQYF TGCGCCAGCAGCTTGGTGCTAGCGGGGGGGCCCGGCACAGATACGCAGTATTTT NA TRBD2 TRBJ2-3 TRBV5-1
CASSPILLWTNTGELFF TGTGCCAGCTCACCAATTTTGCTGTGGACGAACACCGGGGAGCTGTTTTTT NA NA TRBJ2-2 TRBV18
CASSPFLADLGETQYF TGTGCCAGCAGCCCGTTTCTAGCGGACCTGGGAGAGACCCAGTACTTC NA TRBD2 TRBJ2-5 TRBV7-9
CASSQESETQYF TGTGCCAGCAGCCAAGAATCCGAGACCCAGTACTTC few NA TRBJ2-5 TRBV14
CSGTLAGYYEQYF TGCAGCGGTACCCTAGCGGGGTACTACGAGCAGTACTTC NA TRBD2 TRBJ2-7 TRBV29-1
CASSPLGTGFNNEQFF TGTGCCAGCAGTCCCCTCGGGACAGGGTTCAACAATGAGCAGTTCTTC NA TRBD1 TRBJ2-1 TRBV27
CASSLAGNTGQFF TGTGCCAGCAGCTTGGCCGGGAATACAGGTCAGTTCTTC many NA TRBJ2-1 TRBV7-9
CASSPRWEPTDTQYF TGTGCCAGCTCACCCCGTTGGGAGCCCACAGATACGCAGTATTTT few NA TRBJ2-3 TRBV18
CASSLFALEQFF TGTGCCAGCAGTTTGTTTGCCCTAGAGCAGTTCTTC NA NA TRBJ2-1 TRBV28
CASRETQGNGELFF TGTGCCAGCAGGGAGACTCAGGGAAACGGGGAGCTGTTTTTT few NA TRBJ2-2 TRBV9
CASSLSRGIQETQYF TGTGCCAGCAGCTTATCGCGGGGCATCCAAGAGACCCAGTACTTC NA NA TRBJ2-5 TRBV7-2
CASSFDGQETQYF TGTGCCAGCAGCTTCGACGGGCAAGAGACCCAGTACTTC NA NA TRBJ2-5 TRBV7-2
CASSGQGQETQYF TGTGCCAGCAGCGGACAGGGCCAAGAGACCCAGTACTTC few TRBD1 TRBJ2-5 TRBV9
CAISDGLAEYYEQYF TGTGCCATCAGCGATGGACTAGCGGAATACTACGAGCAGTACTTC NA TRBD2 TRBJ2-7 TRBV6-5
CSAAGTSGGQFF TGCAGCGCCGCCGGGACTAGCGGGGGGCAGTTCTTC NA TRBD2 TRBJ2-1 TRBV29-1
CASSAMESRSEAFF TGTGCCAGCAGCGCCATGGAAAGTCGGTCCGAAGCTTTCTTT NA NA TRBJ1-1 TRBV2
CASSQVGSAKRGSYEQYF TGTGCCAGCAGCCAAGTTGGTTCGGCGAAAAGGGGCTCCTACGAGCAGTACTTC few NA TRBJ2-7 TRBV14
CASSLWDRVNEQYF TGTGCCAGCAGTTTATGGGACAGGGTGAACGAGCAGTACTTC few TRBD1 TRBJ2-7 TRBV27
CASSLTPGEGETQYF TGTGCCAGCAGCCTTACCCCAGGGGAAGGAGAGACCCAGTACTTC few NA TRBJ2-5 TRBV9
CASSLAQLLSGNTIYF TGTGCCAGCAGCTTAGCTCAGCTACTCTCTGGAAACACCATATATTTT few NA TRBJ1-3 TRBV7-2
CASSSRQWTQYF TGTGCCAGCAGCTCCCGACAGTGGACCCAGTACTTC NA NA TRBJ2-5 TRBV7-2